This TCR beta chain came from a study of blood T cells in healthy people across ages. Study at large: Template switching caught about one barcoded beta molecule for each two T cells.

This clonotype was counted a single time. Antigen unknown. For the second PCR, which ran for roughly 7 to 11 cycles, a sample-barcoded 5' primer and a J-beta primer mix were used. TCRdb recomputed calls from the 5' RACE reads with MiXCR, one row per CDR3 protein. The sample holds around 710,000 distinct CDR3 sequences, roughly 44% seen once. Germline V gene lookup returns CDR1 DFQATT and CDR2 SNEGSKA (reference sequence). The CDR3 length is 14 residues. Trimming took 0 bases from V and 5 from J; bases not matched to a gene: 7. Study conclusions and caveats: In these data, TCR beta diversity tracked strongly with naive T cell percentage. Older age went with lower TCR beta diversity per million T cells, in a roughly linear way.

Sequenced: blood. The receptor was derived from a woman aged 55 to 70 in good health. The chain joins TRBV20-1 to TRBJ2-7, with 7 nucleotides matching TRBD2. This CDR3 reads CSARDPAGYNEQYF. The CDR3 DNA sequence: TGCAGTGCTAGAGACCCAGCGGGGTACAACGAGCAGTACTTC.